This T cell receptor beta chain emerged from a study of OX40 agonist ivuxolimab in advanced cancers. Study information: Partial responses occurred in three patients (one hepatocellular carcinoma, two cutaneous melanoma).

The assay was immunoSEQ multiplex PCR, and TCRdb's table has in-frame clones only and misses some. The sample has almost 80,000 clones, more than 80% seen once; the top ten hold 0.44%. This sequence originates from an adult with an advanced solid tumor such as melanoma, head and neck, liver or kidney cancer. The sequenced sample was CD4+ or CD8+ T cells sorted from blood, obtained in a trial of the OX40 agonist ivuxolimab.

CDR3 DNA: TGCGCCAGCAGTGAACTTCCGGGACAGACTTCTAGCACAGATACGCAGTATTTT. Amino acids: CASSELPGQTSSTDTQYF. The rearrangement links TRBV10-1 to TRBJ2-3; 7 bases map to TRBD1. CDR1 is WNHNN, CDR2 SYGVQD, per germline (reference sequence). The trim removed 3 bases at V and 0 bases at J, leaving 12 bases unmatched. CDR3 length: 18 amino acids.